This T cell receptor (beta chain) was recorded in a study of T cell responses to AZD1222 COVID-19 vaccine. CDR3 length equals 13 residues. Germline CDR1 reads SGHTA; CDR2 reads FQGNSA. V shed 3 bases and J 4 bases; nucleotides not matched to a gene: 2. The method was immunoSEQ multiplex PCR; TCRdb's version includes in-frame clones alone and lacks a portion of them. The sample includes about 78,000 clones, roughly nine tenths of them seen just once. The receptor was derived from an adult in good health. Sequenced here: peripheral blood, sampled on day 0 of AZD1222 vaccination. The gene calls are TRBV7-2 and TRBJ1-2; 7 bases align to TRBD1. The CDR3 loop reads CASSFGTAYGYTF. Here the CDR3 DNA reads TGTGCCAGCAGCTTCGGGACAGCCTATGGCTACACCTTC.